The entry below describes one T cell receptor beta chain. Its antigen is unknown. The data originate from a study of immune evolution from preneoplasia to lung adenocarcinoma. Study background: HLA loss of heterozygosity: around 6.5% AIS, about 15% MIA, around 35% ADC, none AAH.

Profiled with immunoSEQ multiplex PCR; TCRdb holds only in-frame clones, not every one. In the table there are over 3,500 clones, 76% of which are singletons. General study points: Clonality was highest in normal lung, lower in later-stage lesions apparently. Highest clonality occurred in KRAS-mutant, not EGFR-mutant or double wild-type, nodules.

The CDR3 totals 17 residues. After pathologic assessment, macro-dissection selected premalignant or tumor cells for extraction. The gene calls are TRBV21-1 and TRBJ2-4. TRBV21-1 is designated a pseudogene. The origin of this receptor is a person aged 70 to 79 with lung adenocarcinoma. The source material was FFPE minimally invasive lung adenocarcinoma tissue. CDR3 residues: CASSLILATARKNIQYF. CDR3 DNA sequence: TGTGCCAGCAGTCTCATATTAGCTACAGCAAGAAAAAACATTCAGTACTTC.